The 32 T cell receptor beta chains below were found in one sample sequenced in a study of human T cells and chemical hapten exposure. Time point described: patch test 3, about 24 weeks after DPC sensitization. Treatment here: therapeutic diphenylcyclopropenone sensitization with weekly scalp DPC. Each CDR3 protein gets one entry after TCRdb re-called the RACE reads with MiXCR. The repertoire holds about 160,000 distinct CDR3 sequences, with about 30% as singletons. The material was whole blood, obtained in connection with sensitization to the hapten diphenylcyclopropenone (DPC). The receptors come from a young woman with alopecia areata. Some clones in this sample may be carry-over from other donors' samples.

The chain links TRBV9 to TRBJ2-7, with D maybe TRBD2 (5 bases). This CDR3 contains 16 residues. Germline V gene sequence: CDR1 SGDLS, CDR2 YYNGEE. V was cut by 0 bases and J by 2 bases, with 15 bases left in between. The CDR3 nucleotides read TGTGCCAGCAGCGTAGAATCCATGGGCGGGCCCTACGAGCAGTACTTC. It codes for CASSVESMGGPYEQYF. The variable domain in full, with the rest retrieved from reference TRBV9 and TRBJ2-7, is DSGVTQTPKHLITATGQRVTLRCSPRSGDLSVYWYQQSLDQGLQFLIQYYNGEERAKGNILERFSAQQFPDLHSELNLSSLELGDSALYFCASSVESMGGPYEQYFGPGTRLTVT.

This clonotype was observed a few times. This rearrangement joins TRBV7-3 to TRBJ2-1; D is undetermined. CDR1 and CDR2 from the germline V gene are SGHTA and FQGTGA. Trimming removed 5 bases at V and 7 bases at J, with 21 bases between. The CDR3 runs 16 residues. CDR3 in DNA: TGTGCCAGCAGCACCAGAGCCTTAGGAGTGGGGAATGAGCAGTTCTTC. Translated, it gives CASSTRALGVGNEQFF.

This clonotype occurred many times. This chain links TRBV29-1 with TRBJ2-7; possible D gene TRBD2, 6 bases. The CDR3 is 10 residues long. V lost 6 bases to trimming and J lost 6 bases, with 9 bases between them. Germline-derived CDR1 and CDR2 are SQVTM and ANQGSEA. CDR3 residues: CSVGGSEQYF. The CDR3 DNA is TGCAGCGTGGGGGGAAGCGAGCAGTACTTC.

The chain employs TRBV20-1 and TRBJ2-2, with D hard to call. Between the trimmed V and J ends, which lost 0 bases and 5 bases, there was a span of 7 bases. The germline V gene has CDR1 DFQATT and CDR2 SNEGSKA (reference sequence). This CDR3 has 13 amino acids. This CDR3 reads CSARDLRTGELFF. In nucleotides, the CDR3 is TGCAGTGCTAGAGATCTCCGGACCGGGGAGCTGTTTTTT.

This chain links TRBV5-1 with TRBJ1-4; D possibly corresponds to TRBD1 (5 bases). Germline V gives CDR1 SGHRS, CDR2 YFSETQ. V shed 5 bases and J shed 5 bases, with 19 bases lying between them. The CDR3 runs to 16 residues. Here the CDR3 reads CASRILPGGRNEKLFF. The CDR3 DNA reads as TGCGCCAGCAGGATACTCCCGGGGGGAAGAAATGAAAAACTGTTTTTT. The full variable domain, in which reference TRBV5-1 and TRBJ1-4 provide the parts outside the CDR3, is KAGVTQTPRYLIKTRGQQVTLSCSPISGHRSVSWYQQTPGQGLQFLFEYFSETQRNKGNFPGRFSGRQFSNSRSEMNVSTLELGDSALYLCASRILPGGRNEKLFFGSGTQLSVL.

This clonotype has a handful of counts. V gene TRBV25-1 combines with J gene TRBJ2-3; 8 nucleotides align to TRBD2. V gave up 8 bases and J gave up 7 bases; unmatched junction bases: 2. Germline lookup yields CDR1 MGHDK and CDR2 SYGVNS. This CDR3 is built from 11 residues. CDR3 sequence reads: CASSSGYTQYF. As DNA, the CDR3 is TGTGCCAGCTCTAGCGGGTATACGCAGTATTTT.

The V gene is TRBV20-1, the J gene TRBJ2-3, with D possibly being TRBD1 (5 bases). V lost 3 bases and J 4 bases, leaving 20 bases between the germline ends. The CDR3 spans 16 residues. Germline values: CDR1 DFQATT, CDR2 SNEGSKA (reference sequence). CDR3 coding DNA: TGCAGTGCTAGCCGGTCTACAGGAAACCTAGCAGATACGCAGTATTTT. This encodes CSASRSTGNLADTQYF.

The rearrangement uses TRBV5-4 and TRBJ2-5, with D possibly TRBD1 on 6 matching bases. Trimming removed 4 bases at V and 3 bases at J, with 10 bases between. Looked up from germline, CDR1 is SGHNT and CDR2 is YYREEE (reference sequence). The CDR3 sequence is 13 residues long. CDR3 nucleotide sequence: TGTGCCAGCAGCCGGACAGCCAAAGAGACCCAGTACTTC. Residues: CASSRTAKETQYF. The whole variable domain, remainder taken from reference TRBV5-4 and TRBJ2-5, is ETGVTQSPTHLIKTRGQQVTLRCSSQSGHNTVSWYQQALGQGPQFIFQYYREEENGRGNFPPRFSGLQFPNYSSELNVNALELDDSALYLCASSRTAKETQYFGPGTRLLVL.

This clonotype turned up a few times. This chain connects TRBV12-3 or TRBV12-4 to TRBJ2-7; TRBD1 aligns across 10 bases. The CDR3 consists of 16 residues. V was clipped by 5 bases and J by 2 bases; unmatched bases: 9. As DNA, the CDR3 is TGTGCCAGCAGTCCAACCGTCGGACAGGGGGCCTACGAGCAGTACTTC. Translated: CASSPTVGQGAYEQYF.

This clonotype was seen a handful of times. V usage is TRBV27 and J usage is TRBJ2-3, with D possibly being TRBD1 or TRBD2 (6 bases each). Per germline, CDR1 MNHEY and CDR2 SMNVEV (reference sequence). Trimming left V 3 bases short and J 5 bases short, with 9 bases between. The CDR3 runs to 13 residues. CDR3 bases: TGTGCCAGCAGTTTTAGGGGGGAAGATACGCAGTATTTT. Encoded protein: CASSFRGEDTQYF.

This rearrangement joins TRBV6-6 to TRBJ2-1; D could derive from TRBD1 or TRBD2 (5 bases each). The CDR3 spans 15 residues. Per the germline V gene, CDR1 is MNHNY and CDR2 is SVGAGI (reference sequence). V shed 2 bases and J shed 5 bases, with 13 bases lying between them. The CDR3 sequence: CASSYGGDHHNEQFF. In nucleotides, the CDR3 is TGTGCCAGCAGTTACGGTGGGGACCACCACAATGAGCAGTTCTTC.

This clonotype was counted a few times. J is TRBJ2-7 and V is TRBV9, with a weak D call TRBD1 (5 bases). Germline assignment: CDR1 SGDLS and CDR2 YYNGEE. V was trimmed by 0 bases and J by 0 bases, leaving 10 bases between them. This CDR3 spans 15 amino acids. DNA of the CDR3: TGTGCCAGCAGCGTAGGGGTGGACATCTCCTACGAGCAGTACTTC. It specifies CASSVGVDISYEQYF.

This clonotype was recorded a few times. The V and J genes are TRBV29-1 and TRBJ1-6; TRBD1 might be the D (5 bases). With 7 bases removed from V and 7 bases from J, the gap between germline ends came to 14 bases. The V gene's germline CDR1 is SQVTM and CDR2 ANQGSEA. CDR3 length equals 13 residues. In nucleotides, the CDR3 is TGCAGCGCAAGGAGCAGGGACAATTCACCCCTCCACTTT. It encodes CSARSRDNSPLHF.

In DNA, the CDR3 is TGTGCCAGCAGTACCCCCGGGACAGGGGTCGTCGCTGAAGCTTTCTTT. Its protein product is CASSTPGTGVVAEAFF. This chain links TRBV6-2 or TRBV6-3 with TRBJ1-1; TRBD1 aligns across 10 bases. CDR3 length: 16 amino acids. J gave up 6 bases and V 5 bases, and 12 bases lay outside the gene matches. The germline V gene encodes CDR1 MNHEY and CDR2 SVGEGT.

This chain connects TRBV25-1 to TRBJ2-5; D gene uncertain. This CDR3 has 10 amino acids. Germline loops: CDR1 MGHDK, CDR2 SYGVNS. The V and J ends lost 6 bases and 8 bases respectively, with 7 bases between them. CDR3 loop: CASSRYTQYF. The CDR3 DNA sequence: TGTGCCAGCAGCCGTTATACCCAGTACTTC.

The CDR3 DNA reads as TGTGCCAGCAGCTTAGTGCAGAGGGGCTACACCTTC. The encoded protein is CASSLVQRGYTF. This chain connects TRBV7-9 to TRBJ1-2; D unresolved. CDR3 length equals 12 residues. V was trimmed by 1 base and J by 8 bases, leaving 8 bases between them. Germline CDR1 SEHNR, CDR2 FQNEAQ (reference sequence).

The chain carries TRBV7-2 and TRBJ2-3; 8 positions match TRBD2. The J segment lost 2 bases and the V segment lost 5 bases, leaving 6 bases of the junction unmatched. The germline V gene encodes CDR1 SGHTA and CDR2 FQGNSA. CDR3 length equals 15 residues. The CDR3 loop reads CASSATSGITDTQYF. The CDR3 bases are TGTGCCAGCAGCGCCACTAGCGGTATCACAGATACGCAGTATTTT.

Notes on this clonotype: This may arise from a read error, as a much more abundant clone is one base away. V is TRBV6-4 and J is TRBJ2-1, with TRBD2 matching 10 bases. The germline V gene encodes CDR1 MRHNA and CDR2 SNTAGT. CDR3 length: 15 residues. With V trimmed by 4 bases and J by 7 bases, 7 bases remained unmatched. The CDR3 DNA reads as TGTGCCAGCAGTGGATCTAGCGGGGGCTGTAATGAGCAGTTCTTC. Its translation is CASSGSSGGCNEQFF.

CDR3 sequence reads: CSVWKDTGELFF. The DNA for the CDR3 is TGCAGCGTTTGGAAGGACACCGGGGAGCTGTTTTTT. The chain has TRBV29-1 and TRBJ2-2; D gene unclear. The CDR3 sequence is 12 residues long. V gave up 5 bases and J gave up 3 bases, with 7 bases separating them. Germline V lookup: CDR1 SQVTM, CDR2 ANQGSEA.

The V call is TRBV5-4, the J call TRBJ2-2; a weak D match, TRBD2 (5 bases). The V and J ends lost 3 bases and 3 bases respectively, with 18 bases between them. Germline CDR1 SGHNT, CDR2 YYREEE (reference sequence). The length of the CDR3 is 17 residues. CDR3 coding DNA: TGTGCCAGCAGCTCCGGAGGAGGTATGCAATACACCGGGGAGCTGTTTTTT. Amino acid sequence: CASSSGGGMQYTGELFF.

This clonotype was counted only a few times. CDR3 DNA: TGTGCCACCAGCAGAGAAAGCGGGGGGGCAGAGACCCAGTACTTC. Translating it yields CATSRESGGAETQYF. The chain is built from TRBV15 and TRBJ2-5; TRBD2 aligns across 10 bases. Germline assignment: CDR1 LNHNV and CDR2 YYDKDF (reference sequence). After removal of 0 bases from V and 4 bases from J, the junction contained 2 bases not matched to a gene. This CDR3 is 15 amino acids long.

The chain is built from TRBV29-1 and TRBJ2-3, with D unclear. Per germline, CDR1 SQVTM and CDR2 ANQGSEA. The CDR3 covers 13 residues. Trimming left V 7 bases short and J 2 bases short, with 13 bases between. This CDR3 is CSGAGSYTDTQYF. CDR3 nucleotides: TGCAGCGGCGCCGGGTCTTACACAGATACGCAGTATTTT.

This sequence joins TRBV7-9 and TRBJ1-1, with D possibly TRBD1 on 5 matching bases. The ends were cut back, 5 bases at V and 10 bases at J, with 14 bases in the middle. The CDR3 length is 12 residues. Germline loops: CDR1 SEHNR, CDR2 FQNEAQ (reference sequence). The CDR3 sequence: CASSQGSRVAFF. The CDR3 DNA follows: TGTGCCAGCAGCCAGGGATCGAGGGTAGCTTTCTTT.

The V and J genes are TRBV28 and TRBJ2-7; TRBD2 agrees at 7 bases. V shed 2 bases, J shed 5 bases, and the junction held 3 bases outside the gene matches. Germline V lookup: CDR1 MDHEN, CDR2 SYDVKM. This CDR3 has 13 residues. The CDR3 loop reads CASSLGGSHEQYF. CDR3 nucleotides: TGTGCCAGCAGTTTAGGCGGGAGCCACGAGCAGTACTTC.

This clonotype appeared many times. In DNA form, the CDR3 reads TGCAGCGTTCTGGACAGGGGACATACGCAGTATTTT. Protein sequence: CSVLDRGHTQYF. V is TRBV29-1 and J is TRBJ2-3; the match to TRBD1 covers 9 bases. CDR3 length equals 12 residues. Germline V gene sequence: CDR1 SQVTM, CDR2 ANQGSEA. Germline trimming cut 5 bases from V and 7 bases from J; bases unmatched to any gene: 4.

For the CDR3, the DNA is TGTGCCACCAGCAACTCGCTAGCGGGAGGGGCAGATACGCAGTATTTT. Translated: CATSNSLAGGADTQYF. The chain uses TRBV15 and TRBJ2-3, with 12 positions matching TRBD2. Per the germline V gene, CDR1 is LNHNV and CDR2 is YYDKDF (reference sequence). The CDR3 is made up of 16 amino acids. The V gene end was trimmed by 4 bases and the J gene end by 4 bases; junction bases not matched to a gene: 6.

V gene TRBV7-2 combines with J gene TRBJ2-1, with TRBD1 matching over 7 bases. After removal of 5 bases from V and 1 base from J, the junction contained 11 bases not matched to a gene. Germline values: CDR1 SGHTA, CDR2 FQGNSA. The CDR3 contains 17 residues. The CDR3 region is CASSARQGLMSYNEQFF. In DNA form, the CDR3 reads TGTGCCAGCAGCGCGAGACAGGGATTAATGTCCTACAATGAGCAGTTCTTC.

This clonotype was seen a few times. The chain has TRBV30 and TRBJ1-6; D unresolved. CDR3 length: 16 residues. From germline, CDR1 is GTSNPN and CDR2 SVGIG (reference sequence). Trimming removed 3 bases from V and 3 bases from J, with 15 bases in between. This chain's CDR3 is CAWSPVRAGYNSPLHF. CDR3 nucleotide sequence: TGTGCCTGGAGCCCCGTTCGGGCAGGCTATAATTCACCCCTCCACTTT.

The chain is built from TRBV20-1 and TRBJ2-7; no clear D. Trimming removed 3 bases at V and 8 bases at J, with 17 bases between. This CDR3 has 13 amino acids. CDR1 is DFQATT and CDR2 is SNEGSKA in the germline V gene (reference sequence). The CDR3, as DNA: TGCAGTGCTAGCAGTATGGCAGACACAAAGCAGTACTTC. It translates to CSASSMADTKQYF.

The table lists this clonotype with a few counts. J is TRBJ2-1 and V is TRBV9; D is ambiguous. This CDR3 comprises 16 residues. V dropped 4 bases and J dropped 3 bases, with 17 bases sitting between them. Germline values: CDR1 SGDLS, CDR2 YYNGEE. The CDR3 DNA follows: TGTGCCAGCAGCTTTAGTGAAGGGTTAGGCTACAATGAGCAGTTCTTC. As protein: CASSFSEGLGYNEQFF.

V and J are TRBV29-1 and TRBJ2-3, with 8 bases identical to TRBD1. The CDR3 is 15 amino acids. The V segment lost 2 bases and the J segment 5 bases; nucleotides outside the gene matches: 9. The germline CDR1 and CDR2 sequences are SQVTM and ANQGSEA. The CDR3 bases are TGCAGCGTTGAAATAGTGACAGGGGCTGAAGATACGCAGTATTTT. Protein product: CSVEIVTGAEDTQYF.

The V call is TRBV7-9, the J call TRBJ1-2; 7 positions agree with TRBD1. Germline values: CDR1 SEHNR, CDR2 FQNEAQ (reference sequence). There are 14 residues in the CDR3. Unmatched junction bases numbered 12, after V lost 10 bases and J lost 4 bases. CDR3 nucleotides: TGTGCCACCGGCCGAGAGGGACAGTTCTATGGCTACACCTTC. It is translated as CATGREGQFYGYTF.